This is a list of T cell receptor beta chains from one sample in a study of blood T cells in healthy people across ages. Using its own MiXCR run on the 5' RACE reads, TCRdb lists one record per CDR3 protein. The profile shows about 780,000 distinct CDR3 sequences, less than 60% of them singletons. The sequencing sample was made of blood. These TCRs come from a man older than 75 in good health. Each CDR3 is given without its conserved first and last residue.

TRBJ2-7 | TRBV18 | ASAGQGLEQY
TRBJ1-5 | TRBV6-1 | ASSEARGGNNQPQH
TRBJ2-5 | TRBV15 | ATSRVRAETQY
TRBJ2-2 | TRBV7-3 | ASSLIGSSELF
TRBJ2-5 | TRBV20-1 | SASSGVETQY
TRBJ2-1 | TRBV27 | ASRGLRGLASEQF
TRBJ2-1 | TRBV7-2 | ASSFRAERNEQF
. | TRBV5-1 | ASSLEGNQQETQY
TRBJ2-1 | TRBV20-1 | SARVSGNPGVSVNEQF
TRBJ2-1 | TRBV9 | ASSAKPGLSYNEQF
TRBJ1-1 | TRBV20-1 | SARDVNRGTGTEAF
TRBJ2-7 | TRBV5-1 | ASSLGHQGYEQY
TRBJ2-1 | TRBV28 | ASRSGSRAYTYNEQF
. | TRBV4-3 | ASSRGGDSDEQY
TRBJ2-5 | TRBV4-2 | ASSQERLAGHVETQY
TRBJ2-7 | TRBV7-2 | ASSPNRGHYEQY
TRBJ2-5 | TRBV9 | ASSVLGATQETQY
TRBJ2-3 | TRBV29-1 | SVEDPGEMTDTQY
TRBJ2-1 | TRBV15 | ATSSERPSSYNEQF
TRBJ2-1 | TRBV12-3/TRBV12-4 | ASTAGLAGGDEQF
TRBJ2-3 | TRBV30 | AGLRGVGTDTQY
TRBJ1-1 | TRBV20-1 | SAAWGGHTEAF
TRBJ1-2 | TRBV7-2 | ASSRREINNYGYT
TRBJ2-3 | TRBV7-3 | ASSLRPSSGRAPDTQY
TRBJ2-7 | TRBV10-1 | ASSAAGTGGAEQY
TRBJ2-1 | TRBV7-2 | ASGPPSGRASNEQF
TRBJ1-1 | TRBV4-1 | ASSHPDSTGAF
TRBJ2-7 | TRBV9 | ASSSPSSYEQY
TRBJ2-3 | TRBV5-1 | ASSLETSTDTQY
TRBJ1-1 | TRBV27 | ASSSPGLGGEAF
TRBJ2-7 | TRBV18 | ASSPGGGSYEQY
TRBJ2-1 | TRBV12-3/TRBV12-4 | ASSLWLAGKGEQF
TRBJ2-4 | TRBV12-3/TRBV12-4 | VSSSWTQGSGEQY
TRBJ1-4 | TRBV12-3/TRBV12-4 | ASSDQGTNEKLF
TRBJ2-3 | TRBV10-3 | AILGGFDTDTQY
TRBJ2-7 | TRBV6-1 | ASSLQGGYEQY
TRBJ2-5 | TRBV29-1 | SVRRGLREQY
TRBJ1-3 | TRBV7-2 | ASSREGTGEGNTIY
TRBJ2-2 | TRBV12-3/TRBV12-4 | AIDIGGAGELF
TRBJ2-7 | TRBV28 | ASSFEQHEQY
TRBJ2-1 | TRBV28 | ASSLWGQGTGNEQF
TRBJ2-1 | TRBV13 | ASSYETGRSSYNEQF
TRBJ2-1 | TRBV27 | ASSKTGTSPARLPYNEQF
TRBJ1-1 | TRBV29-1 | GVAGRLMNTEAF
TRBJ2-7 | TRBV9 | ASTPGEQGTHEQY
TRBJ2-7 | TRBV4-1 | ASSRSLAGIYEQY
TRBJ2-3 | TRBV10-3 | ATAASGPASTDTQY
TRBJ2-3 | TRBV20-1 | SARDQWGGLSGRASPQY
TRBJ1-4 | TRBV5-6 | ASSAGLSAVEKLF
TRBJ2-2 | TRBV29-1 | SVEVGKGAGELF
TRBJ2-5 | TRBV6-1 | ASSQSGADQETQY
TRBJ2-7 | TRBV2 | ASRSPPTGISSYEQY